A selection of T cell receptor beta chains follows, all from one sample in a study of Ad26.COV2.S vaccination and SARS-CoV-2 variants. The data were produced by immunoSEQ multiplex PCR, yet TCRdb's version contains in-frame clones alone and is incomplete. Counted here are 300,000 to 400,000 clones, about 88% occurring once; the ten biggest clones make up roughly 3.1%. Here the sequenced sample was peripheral blood, taken in a trial of Ad26.COV2.S vaccine versus placebo. The receptors here all came from a person between 18 and 65 years old who received the Ad26.COV2.S COVID-19 vaccine or a placebo. CDR3s include the opening cysteine and the closing phenylalanine or tryptophan. The D gene is left open where the match is weak. Not all rows give a size; the values are once, few, many and, for expanded clones, a class.

J gene,clone size,D gene,V gene,CDR3 DNA,CDR3 protein
TRBJ2-7,.,TRBD2,TRBV7-9,TGTGCCACCGGGAGGGGGGGACTCAGCTCCTACGAGCAGTACTTC,CATGRGGLSSYEQYF
TRBJ2-5,few,TRBD2,TRBV3-1/TRBV3-2,TGTGCCAGCTCCCACCAGGCGGGAGTTGAGACCCAGTACTTC,CASSHQAGVETQYF
TRBJ2-7,.,TRBD2,TRBV27,TGTGCCAGCAGTTTGCGGGGGGCCTACGAGCAGTACTTC,CASSLRGAYEQYF
TRBJ2-7,.,.,TRBV15,TGTGCCACCAGCAGCGGGACTTACAACGAGCAGTACTTC,CATSSGTYNEQYF
TRBJ1-1,.,.,TRBV5-1,TGCGCCAGCAGCCTAGGGGACGGGAACACTGAAGCTTTCTTT,CASSLGDGNTEAFF
TRBJ1-2,.,TRBD1,TRBV29-1,TGCAGCGTTGAAGATCTTACAGGGGGCTTGGACTATGGCTACACCTTC,CSVEDLTGGLDYGYTF
TRBJ2-7,.,.,TRBV18,TGTGCCAGCTCACCTGATCACGAGCAGTACTTC,CASSPDHEQYF
TRBJ1-6,few,.,TRBV30,TGTGCCTGGAGTGTTGGGGGTAGTTCACCCCTCCACTTT,CAWSVGGSSPLHF
TRBJ2-7,.,TRBD2,TRBV2,TGTGCCAGCAGCCGAGGGCTAGCGGGAGTCGAGCAGTACTTC,CASSRGLAGVEQYF
TRBJ2-7,.,.,TRBV6-5,TGTGCCAGCAGGTTTAACTACGAGCAGTACTTC,CASRFNYEQYF
TRBJ2-2,.,TRBD2,TRBV4-1,TGCGCCAGCAGCCAAGGACTAGCGGGAGGCGGTGGGGAGCTGTTTTTT,CASSQGLAGGGGELFF
TRBJ2-7,.,.,TRBV9,TGTGCCAGCAGCGTAGGGGTGAGAAGGGCGTTAGACGAGCAGTACTTC,CASSVGVRRALDEQYF
TRBJ1-1,.,.,TRBV5-1,TGCGCCAGCAGCTTGAGGCAGGGTGGCACTGAAGCTTTCTTT,CASSLRQGGTEAFF
TRBJ1-2,.,.,TRBV12-3/TRBV12-4,TGTGCCAGCAGTCTAGGAGGCGGCTACACCTTC,CASSLGGGYTF
TRBJ2-7,.,TRBD2,TRBV5-4,TGTGCCAGCAGCTTGCGACTAGCGGGGGACGAGCAGTACTTC,CASSLRLAGDEQYF
TRBJ2-3,once,.,TRBV6-2/TRBV6-3,TGTGCCAGCAGTTACGTACAGGGCGGGGATACGCAGTATTTT,CASSYVQGGDTQYF
TRBJ2-3,.,.,TRBV28,TGTGCCAGCAGCTCGTGGAGCGGCGGCACAGATACGCAGTATTTT,CASSSWSGGTDTQYF
TRBJ2-1,.,.,TRBV2,TGTGCCACCGCGGCCCCTGAGCAGTTCTTC,CATAAPEQFF
TRBJ2-1,.,TRBD2,TRBV5-1,TGCGCCAGCAGCCTGAGACTAGCGGGAGGAAATGAGCAGTTCTTC,CASSLRLAGGNEQFF
TRBJ2-7,.,.,TRBV5-4,TGTGCCAGCAGCTTGCCACCTCAGACAGGCCAACCCTACGAGCAGTACTTC,CASSLPPQTGQPYEQYF
TRBJ2-7,.,.,TRBV2,TGTGCCAGCAGTGATCCAGGGGTTTCCTACGAGCAGTACTTC,CASSDPGVSYEQYF
TRBJ2-1,.,TRBD1,TRBV25-1,TGTGCCAGCAGTGATCCAGGGGGCGACTACAATGAGCAGTTCTTC,CASSDPGGDYNEQFF
TRBJ2-5,.,.,TRBV6-2/TRBV6-3,TGTGCCAGCACCCCCTTGGGGACTCAAGAGACCCAGTACTTC,CASTPLGTQETQYF
TRBJ2-7,.,.,TRBV9,TGTGCCAGCAGCGTTGGGGGCACAGCGGCGGCCTACGAGCAGTACTTC,CASSVGGTAAAYEQYF
TRBJ1-1,.,TRBD1,TRBV11-2,TGTGCCAGCAGCTCGTTGACAGGGCCTGAAGCTTTCTTT,CASSSLTGPEAFF
TRBJ2-1,.,TRBD1,TRBV28,TGTGCCAGCAGTTCCGGACAGGGCTATCCTGAGCAGTTCTTC,CASSSGQGYPEQFF
TRBJ2-1,.,.,TRBV6-1,TGTGCCAGCAGTGAAGAACACAGACAGGTTCCTTTCTTC,CASSEEHRQVPFF
TRBJ2-7,.,.,TRBV5-4,TGTGCCAGCAGCCCAAAGGACAGAGCCTCCTACGAGCAGTACTTC,CASSPKDRASYEQYF
TRBJ1-2,few,.,TRBV6-2/TRBV6-3,TGTGCCAGCAGTTCGGACACATTTGGCTACACCTTC,CASSSDTFGYTF
TRBJ1-1,few,.,TRBV12-3/TRBV12-4,TGTGCCAGCAGTTGGACACTGAACACTGAAGCTTTCTTT,CASSWTLNTEAFF
TRBJ2-5,.,.,TRBV3-1/TRBV3-2,TGTGCCAGCAGCCAAGGTCTAGCGCTAGAGACCCAGTACTTC,CASSQGLALETQYF
TRBJ2-1,.,.,TRBV6-5,TGTGCCAGCGGCAAAGGGGGGGAGCGGTTCTTC,CASGKGGERFF
TRBJ2-5,.,.,TRBV5-1,TGCGCCAGCAGCTTGGAGGCAGCGCCCCAAGAGACCCAGTACTTC,CASSLEAAPQETQYF
TRBJ2-5,.,.,TRBV5-1,TGCGCCAGCAGAACGGGGGACGGACAAGAGACCCAGTACTTC,CASRTGDGQETQYF
TRBJ1-5,few,.,TRBV5-6,TGTGCCAGCAGCTTTGGACCCTTGGTGGGCAATCAGCCCCAGCATTTT,CASSFGPLVGNQPQHF
TRBJ2-5,.,.,TRBV9,TGTGCCAGCAGCGTAAGCTATAGCGCGGAGACCCAGTACTTC,CASSVSYSAETQYF
TRBJ2-2,.,TRBD2,TRBV13,TGTGCCAGCAGATATTGGGGAGGGACCGGGGAGCTGTTTTTT,CASRYWGGTGELFF